This passage covers 7 T cell receptor beta chains from one sample sequenced in a study of cytotoxic CD8 clonotypes in ibrutinib-treated CLL. Clones were read by immunoSEQ multiplex PCR, and TCRdb kept only the in-frame ones, dropping some. The sample has about 310,000 clones, just under 80% seen once. The sample in question was PBMCs, obtained before ibrutinib treatment. These receptors were obtained from a human donor with chronic lymphocytic leukemia.

This chain connects TRBV11-2 to TRBJ2-2; D may be TRBD1 (6 bases). The CDR3 contains 14 residues. V shed 5 bases and J shed 7 bases, with 14 bases lying between them. From germline, CDR1 is SGHAT and CDR2 FQNNGV. Here the CDR3 DNA reads TGTGCCAGCAGCAGCACAGGGTCTGGCGGGGAGCTGTTTTTT. Encoded protein: CASSSTGSGGELFF.

The CDR3 DNA reads as TGTGCCAGCAGCGTAGGAGGGAAGTACGAGCAGTACTTC. Protein product: CASSVGGKYEQYF. The rearrangement joins TRBV9 to TRBJ2-7; possible D gene TRBD2, 5 bases. V was pared by 0 bases and J by 4 bases, with 8 bases between. Germline V lookup: CDR1 SGDLS, CDR2 YYNGEE. This CDR3 has 13 amino acids.

This chain links TRBV7-9 with TRBJ2-3, with 12 bases lining up with TRBD2. Germline CDR1 is SEHNR and CDR2 is FQNEAQ (reference sequence). The CDR3 sequence is 16 residues long. J lost 0 bases, V lost 5 bases, and 3 bases had no gene match. CDR3 sequence reads: CASSPSGRASTDTQYF. The CDR3 DNA sequence: TGTGCCAGCAGCCCTAGCGGGAGGGCTAGCACAGATACGCAGTATTTT.

V is TRBV9 and J is TRBJ1-4; TRBD1 might be the D (6 bases). The CDR3 runs to 16 residues. Germline V lookup: CDR1 SGDLS, CDR2 YYNGEE. Trimming took off 0 bases at V and 6 bases at J, with 15 bases between the two ends. The CDR3 bases are TGTGCCAGCAGCGTAGGCACAGGGAGTGAACATGAAAAACTGTTTTTT. Protein sequence: CASSVGTGSEHEKLFF.

The V gene is TRBV7-9, the J gene TRBJ2-1; the D is unclear. CDR3 size: 13 residues. The V and J ends lost 1 base and 4 bases respectively, with 5 bases between them. Germline V gives CDR1 SEHNR, CDR2 FQNEAQ (reference sequence). The CDR3, as DNA: TGTGCCAGCAGCTTAGTCCGTTACAATGAGCAGTTCTTC. This translates into CASSLVRYNEQFF.

The J gene is TRBJ2-7, the V gene TRBV19, with 7 bases that match TRBD1. V dropped 5 bases and J dropped 4; count of bases not matched to a gene: 11. The CDR3 is 15 amino acids. Germline V gives CDR1 LNHDA, CDR2 SQIVND (reference sequence). CDR3 region: CASSPGPGQRYEQYF. In DNA form, the CDR3 reads TGTGCCAGTAGTCCTGGGCCGGGACAGAGATACGAGCAGTACTTC.

The chain uses TRBV5-6 and TRBJ1-5; unclear D gene. CDR3 length: 12 amino acids. CDR1 and CDR2 (germline): SGHDT, YYEEEE. V lost 0 bases and J lost 5, with 3 bases in between. CDR3 in DNA: TGTGCCAGCAGCTTGGCAGATCAGCCCCAGCATTTT. The encoded protein is CASSLADQPQHF. Using reference TRBV5-6 and TRBJ1-5 for the parts outside the CDR3, the full variable domain is DAGVTQSPTHLIKTRGQQVTLRCSPKSGHDTVSWYQQALGQGPQFIFQYYEEEERQRGNFPDRFSGHQFPNYSSELNVNALLLGDSALYLCASSLADQPQHFGDGTRLSIL.